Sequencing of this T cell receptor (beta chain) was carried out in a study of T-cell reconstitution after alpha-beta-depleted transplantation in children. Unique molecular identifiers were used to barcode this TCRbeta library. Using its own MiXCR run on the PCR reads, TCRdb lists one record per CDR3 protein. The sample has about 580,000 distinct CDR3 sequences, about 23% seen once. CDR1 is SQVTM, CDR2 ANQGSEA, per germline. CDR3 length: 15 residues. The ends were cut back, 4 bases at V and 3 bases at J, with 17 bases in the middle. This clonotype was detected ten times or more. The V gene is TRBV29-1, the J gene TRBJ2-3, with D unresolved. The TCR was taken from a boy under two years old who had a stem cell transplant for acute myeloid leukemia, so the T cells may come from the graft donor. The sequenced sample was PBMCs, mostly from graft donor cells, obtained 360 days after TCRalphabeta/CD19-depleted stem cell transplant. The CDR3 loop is CSVASTPKVTDTQYF. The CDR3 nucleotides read TGCAGCGTTGCTTCGACCCCGAAGGTGACAGATACGCAGTATTTT.